This entry lists 27 T cell receptor beta chains sequenced from one sample in a study of technical replicates of blood from a few donors. Sequencing was performed with immunoSEQ multiplex PCR; in TCRdb, only in-frame clones are kept and a portion is missing. The sample shows about 75,000 clones, about 97% of them seen only once. The material sequenced was T cells isolated from PBMCs. These TCRs come from a human donor in good health.

The genes are TRBV5-1 and TRBJ2-3; TRBD1 might be the D (5 bases). From germline, CDR1 is SGHRS and CDR2 YFSETQ. This CDR3 is 17 amino acids long. V lost 0 bases and J 4 bases, leaving 18 bases between the germline ends. Here the CDR3 reads CASSLGYGGAIADTQYF. The DNA for the CDR3 is TGCGCCAGCAGCTTGGGCTACGGTGGGGCAATTGCAGATACGCAGTATTTT.

V and J are TRBV5-1 and TRBJ2-6; D ambiguous. This CDR3 is 13 amino acids long. The germline V and J ends were trimmed by 8 bases and 0 bases, with 6 bases remaining between them. Germline-derived CDR1 and CDR2 are SGHRS and YFSETQ. The CDR3 DNA follows: TGCGCCAGTCATAGCTCTGGGGCCAACGTCCTGACTTTC. It codes for CASHSSGANVLTF.

This chain links TRBV19 with TRBJ2-1, with no clear D. Germline assignment: CDR1 LNHDA and CDR2 SQIVND (reference sequence). The CDR3 sequence is 12 residues long. Trimming took off 5 bases at V and 8 bases at J, with 10 bases between the two ends. The chain's CDR3 is CASSPLTDEQFF. The CDR3 DNA reads as TGTGCCAGTAGTCCATTAACAGATGAGCAGTTCTTC.

The CDR3 DNA is TGTGCCAGCATCCCCCCAGGGGGCTTAGAAGCTTTCTTT. Amino acids: CASIPPGGLEAFF. This sequence joins TRBV7-9 and TRBJ1-1; the match to TRBD1 covers 8 bases. The CDR3 runs to 13 residues. The germline CDR1 and CDR2 sequences are SEHNR and FQNEAQ (reference sequence). Germline trimming cut 7 bases from V and 8 bases from J; bases unmatched to any gene: 9.

The V gene is TRBV9, the J gene TRBJ1-2; weak D call: TRBD1 (6 bases). The CDR3 runs 14 residues. Trimming cost V 0 bases and J 3 bases, with 9 bases left between them. Germline CDR1 and CDR2: SGDLS and YYNGEE. CDR3 sequence reads: CASSVGDTDYGYTF. As DNA, the CDR3 is TGTGCCAGCAGCGTAGGGGACACCGACTATGGCTACACCTTC.

The chain uses TRBV19 and TRBJ1-2; weak D call: TRBD1 (6 bases). The CDR3 is 13 residues long. Germline V gene data show CDR1 as LNHDA and CDR2 as SQIVND (reference sequence). The CDR3 protein is CATLGQPIYGYTF. The CDR3 nucleotides read TGTGCTACGCTAGGACAGCCGATCTATGGCTACACCTTC.

The chain joins TRBV4-2 to TRBJ1-1; 10 bases are a match to TRBD1. CDR3 size: 12 residues. Germline V lookup: CDR1 LGHNA, CDR2 YNFKEQ. The V segment lost 1 base and the J segment 11 bases; nucleotides outside the gene matches: 1. The CDR3 here is CASSQGQGAAFF. CDR3 sequence (DNA): TGTGCCAGCAGCCAAGGACAGGGGGCTGCTTTCTTT.

The chain combines TRBV19 with TRBJ1-5; the match to TRBD1 covers 7 bases. The CDR3 length is 15 residues. The V and J ends lost 6 bases and 2 bases, in that order; junction bases with no gene match: 7. Germline CDR1 reads LNHDA; CDR2 reads SQIVND (reference sequence). The CDR3 coding sequence is TGTGCCAGTAGCAATACAGGGGATGGCAATCAGCCCCAGCATTTT. This sequence encodes CASSNTGDGNQPQHF.

The chain is built from TRBV9 and TRBJ2-7; TRBD1 aligns across 9 bases. Germline assignment: CDR1 SGDLS and CDR2 YYNGEE. There are 14 residues in the CDR3. Trimming took 4 bases from V and 3 from J; bases not matched to a gene: 5. In DNA form, the CDR3 reads TGTGCCAGCAGCATGACAGGGGGTTACTACGAGCAGTACTTC. Amino acid sequence: CASSMTGGYYEQYF. Filled out from reference TRBV9 and TRBJ2-7, the complete variable domain reads DSGVTQTPKHLITATGQRVTLRCSPRSGDLSVYWYQQSLDQGLQFLIQYYNGEERAKGNILERFSAQQFPDLHSELNLSSLELGDSALYFCASSMTGGYYEQYFGPGTRLTVT.

The rearrangement joins TRBV5-1 to TRBJ2-7, with D possibly being TRBD1 (5 bases). CDR3 length: 16 residues. The V end lost 2 bases, the J end lost 3 bases, and 18 bases lay between the germline ends. Germline V gives CDR1 SGHRS, CDR2 YFSETQ. CDR3 residues: CASSLPLSGLGYEQYF. The DNA for the CDR3 is TGCGCCAGCAGCTTACCCCTGTCAGGGTTAGGCTACGAGCAGTACTTC.

This rearrangement joins TRBV11-3 to TRBJ2-7; maybe TRBD1 (5 bases). Germline V gene lookup returns CDR1 SGHNT and CDR2 YENEEA. The CDR3 sequence is 15 residues long. Between the trimmed V and J ends, which lost 7 bases and 7 bases, there was a span of 23 bases. CDR3 in DNA: TGTGCCAGCATCAAAGGTTCAGGACAAATTGAGGAGCAGTACTTC. The encoded protein is CASIKGSGQIEEQYF.

The CDR3 loop is CASSFNLAGVNTGELFF. CDR3 bases: TGTGCCAGCAGTTTTAATCTAGCGGGAGTAAACACCGGGGAGCTGTTTTTT. The V gene is TRBV7-3, the J gene TRBJ2-2; 10 bases agree with TRBD2. The CDR3 runs to 17 residues. V gave up 6 bases and J gave up 2 bases; unmatched junction bases: 9. Germline V gives CDR1 SGHTA, CDR2 FQGTGA.

The chain has TRBV5-1 and TRBJ1-1; maybe TRBD1 (5 bases). Germline V gene lookup returns CDR1 SGHRS and CDR2 YFSETQ. Trimming stripped 1 base from V and 1 base from J, with 5 bases between. This CDR3 spans 13 amino acids. The CDR3 DNA reads as TGCGCCAGCAGCTTGAGGGGGAACACTGAAGCTTTCTTT. Its translation: CASSLRGNTEAFF.

The chain carries TRBV19 and TRBJ2-7; TRBD2 might be the D (7 bases). V dropped 5 bases and J dropped 3 bases, with 20 bases sitting between them. Germline lookup yields CDR1 LNHDA and CDR2 SQIVND (reference sequence). The CDR3 totals 16 residues. DNA for the CDR3: TGTGCCAGTAGTCCCGGAAGGGGGGGTCCGTTCTACGAGCAGTACTTC. It codes for CASSPGRGGPFYEQYF.

V and J are TRBV27 and TRBJ2-1, with 11 bases that match TRBD2. CDR3 length: 15 residues. Germline V gene lookup returns CDR1 MNHEY and CDR2 SMNVEV (reference sequence). The junction had 5 bases not matched to a gene; V was cut back by 3 bases and J by 7 bases. CDR3 loop: CASSLASGRPNEQFF. The CDR3 DNA reads TGTGCCAGCAGTTTGGCTAGCGGGAGGCCGAATGAGCAGTTCTTC.

The chain combines TRBV27 with TRBJ2-7; weak D call: TRBD2 (5 bases). V was clipped by 2 bases and J by 6 bases, with 14 bases between them. The CDR3 runs 14 residues. Per germline, CDR1 MNHEY and CDR2 SMNVEV (reference sequence). The DNA for the CDR3 is TGTGCCAGCAGTTTAGGGCTAGCTTCTGGCGAGCAGTACTTC. Translating gives CASSLGLASGEQYF.

The chain links TRBV5-1 to TRBJ2-3; 8 nucleotides align to TRBD2. From germline, CDR1 is SGHRS and CDR2 YFSETQ. The ends lost 3 bases at V and 3 bases at J; junction bases unmatched: 12. The CDR3 spans 17 residues. CDR3 coding DNA: TGCGCCAGCAGCTCATTGGGTAGCGGGACTGAGACAGATACGCAGTATTTT. This sequence encodes CASSSLGSGTETDTQYF.

The rearrangement uses TRBV9 and TRBJ1-4; D unclear. Germline CDR1 is SGDLS and CDR2 is YYNGEE. Trimming removed 1 base at V and 12 bases at J, with 10 bases between. The CDR3 consists of 12 residues. In DNA form, the CDR3 reads TGTGCCAGCAGCGTACAGGCGGGCGAACTGTTTTTT. Protein sequence: CASSVQAGELFF.

This clone occurred once. The chain links TRBV12-5 to TRBJ2-1, with 12 bases that match TRBD2. The ends lost 5 bases at V and 5 bases at J; junction bases unmatched: 4. Germline assignment: CDR1 LGHNT and CDR2 FRNRAP. The CDR3 loop spans 15 amino acids. CDR3 in DNA: TGTGCTAGTGGTATTCTAGCGGGAGGGAACAATGAGCAGTTCTTC. This encodes CASGILAGGNNEQFF.

Here the CDR3 reads CASRSWGSGSRYEQYF. The CDR3 region has the DNA TGTGCCAGCAGATCCTGGGGTAGCGGGAGTCGGTACGAGCAGTACTTC. V is TRBV28 and J is TRBJ2-7; 9 bases are a match to TRBD2. The CDR3 runs to 16 residues. The J segment lost 4 bases and the V segment lost 6 bases, leaving 13 bases of the junction unmatched. Germline V gene lookup returns CDR1 MDHEN and CDR2 SYDVKM.

This chain links TRBV6-5 with TRBJ2-2; 7 nucleotides align to TRBD1. Germline V gives CDR1 MNHEY, CDR2 SVGAGI. The CDR3 runs to 12 residues. The J segment lost 6 bases and the V segment lost 9 bases, leaving 4 bases of the junction unmatched. DNA of the CDR3: TGTGCCAGTTCGAGGGGGCCCGGGGAGCTGTTTTTT. Its translation: CASSRGPGELFF.

The CDR3 bases are TGTGCCAGCAGCTTGCGGGATTACTCTGGAAACACCATATATTTT. This codes for CASSLRDYSGNTIYF. The chain links TRBV5-6 to TRBJ1-3; D not certain. The V gene lost 1 base and the J gene lost 0 bases, with 8 bases spanning the gap. The germline V gene has CDR1 SGHDT and CDR2 YYEEEE. CDR3 size: 15 residues.

The chain has TRBV7-2 and TRBJ2-3; TRBD1 is a possible D gene (6 bases). Per the germline V gene, CDR1 is SGHTA and CDR2 is FQGNSA. Trimming removed 4 bases at V and 6 bases at J, with 14 bases between. The CDR3 has 14 amino acids. In nucleotides, the CDR3 is TGTGCCAGCAGCTCCACGGGAAGGGGGGATACGCAGTATTTT. Amino acid sequence: CASSSTGRGDTQYF.

This clone has a single count. The chain is built from TRBV6-1 and TRBJ2-7; the D gene is possibly TRBD2 (6 bases). Per germline, CDR1 MNHNS and CDR2 SASEGT. V was cut by 3 bases and J by 2 bases, with 8 bases left in between. The CDR3 is 13 residues long. The CDR3 nucleotides read TGTGCCAGCAGTGAGGGACTTACCTACGAGCAGTACTTC. Residues: CASSEGLTYEQYF.

This sequence joins TRBV4-1 and TRBJ1-1; TRBD1 might be the D (6 bases). V was trimmed by 4 bases and J by 0 bases, leaving 15 bases between them. Germline V gives CDR1 MGHRA, CDR2 YSYEKL. The CDR3 consists of 16 residues. CDR3 sequence: CASSPNFWGLNTEAFF. The CDR3 coding sequence is TGCGCCAGCAGCCCAAATTTTTGGGGGCTGAACACTGAAGCTTTCTTT.

A single count supports this clone. The gene calls are TRBV23-1 and TRBJ2-7; TRBD1 aligns across 7 bases. TRBV23-1 is an open reading frame whose function is uncertain. The length of the CDR3 is 18 residues. Trimming cost V 2 bases and J 3 bases; bases outside gene matches: 16. As DNA, the CDR3 is TGCGCCAGCAGTCAACCGGGACAGCGGATACCAAAATACTACGAGCAGTACTTC. As protein: CASSQPGQRIPKYYEQYF.

The CDR3 DNA follows: TGCAGCGTTGAAGCCCAGACTAGCGGGAGGCCCTACGAGCAGTACTTC. It specifies CSVEAQTSGRPYEQYF. The chain has TRBV29-1 and TRBJ2-7; 13 nucleotides line up with TRBD2. V gave up 1 base and J gave up 2 bases; unmatched junction bases: 5. The CDR3 runs 16 residues. The germline gives CDR1 SQVTM, CDR2 ANQGSEA.